Below, 31 T cell receptor beta chains from the same sample are listed, as sequenced in a study of early T cells in non-severe SARS-CoV-2 infection. TCRdb fed the 5' RACE reads into MiXCR, producing one record per CDR3 protein. The sample lists 86,000 or so distinct CDR3 sequences; around 5.6% were seen once. The sequenced sample was whole blood. All receptors come from an adult who was a healthcare worker with PCR-confirmed SARS-CoV-2 infection or an uninfected control (not recorded which).

There are many counts of this clonotype. The chain couples TRBV6-5 to TRBJ1-1; no definite D call. The CDR3 extends over 13 amino acids. From germline, CDR1 is MNHEY and CDR2 SVGAGI. Trimming pared 1 base from V and 1 base from J, leaving 4 bases between. The CDR3 protein is CASSYWPNTEAFF. The CDR3 DNA reads as TGTGCCAGCAGTTACTGGCCGAACACTGAAGCTTTCTTT.

This clonotype was seen ten or more times. The V call is TRBV24-1, the J call TRBJ2-1; perhaps D is TRBD1 or TRBD2 (5 bases each). V gave up 4 bases and J gave up 14 bases, with 14 bases separating them. Germline loops: CDR1 KGHDR, CDR2 SFDVKD. The CDR3 is 12 amino acids. CDR3 bases: TGTGCCACCAGTGAAGCCGGGACCCGGGAGTTCTTC. Translation gives CATSEAGTREFF.

This clonotype appeared many times. The chain uses TRBV6-5 and TRBJ1-6; D is undetermined. The germline V gene encodes CDR1 MNHEY and CDR2 SVGAGI. CDR3 length: 13 residues. The V end was cut by 0 bases, the J end by 6 bases, with 3 bases between. CDR3 sequence reads: CASSYSSNSPLHF. Written as DNA, the CDR3 is TGTGCCAGCAGTTACTCATCTAATTCACCCCTCCACTTT.

This chain uses TRBV5-1 with TRBJ2-3, with D maybe TRBD1 (6 bases). Trimming shortened V by 3 bases and J by 1 base, and 15 bases separated the two germline ends. Germline CDR1 reads SGHRS; CDR2 reads YFSETQ. CDR3 length equals 16 residues. CDR3 coding DNA: TGCGCCAGCAGCTCGGAACCGGGACATGGCACAGATACGCAGTATTTT. Amino acid sequence: CASSSEPGHGTDTQYF.

The sample holds many counts of this clonotype. The chain recombines TRBV5-1 with TRBJ1-2; 10 bases map to TRBD1. Germline loops: CDR1 SGHRS, CDR2 YFSETQ. Trimming removed 0 bases from V and 4 bases from J; junction bases left unmatched: 0. The CDR3 contains 14 residues. The CDR3 sequence: CASSLGDRGYGYTF. The CDR3 DNA reads as TGCGCCAGCAGCTTGGGGGACAGGGGCTATGGCTACACCTTC.

J is TRBJ1-2 and V is TRBV14; D perhaps matches TRBD1 (6 bases). The CDR3 has 16 amino acids. Trimming cost V 3 bases and J 4 bases, with 18 bases left between them. Looked up from germline, CDR1 is SGHDN and CDR2 is FVKESK. CDR3 bases: TGTGCCAGCAGCCATGGCCCGGGGGTAGGGGGCTATGGCTACACCTTC. Protein sequence: CASSHGPGVGGYGYTF.

This clonotype has only a few counts. The chain joins TRBV7-2 to TRBJ2-2, with 9 positions matching TRBD1. The CDR3 runs to 15 residues. After removal of 5 bases from V and 4 bases from J, the junction contained 5 bases not matched to a gene. Looked up from germline, CDR1 is SGHTA and CDR2 is FQGNSA. The CDR3 sequence: CASSLDRGGTGELFF. The CDR3 bases are TGTGCCAGCAGCCTCGACAGGGGGGGCACCGGGGAGCTGTTTTTT. The full variable domain, rest sourced from reference TRBV7-2 and TRBJ2-2, is GAGVSQSPSNKVTEKGKDVELRCDPISGHTALYWYRQSLGQGLEFLIYFQGNSAPDKSGLPSDRFSAERTGGSVSTLTIQRTQQEDSAVYLCASSLDRGGTGELFFGEGSRLTVL.

This clonotype was detected only a few times. The chain employs TRBV6-2 or TRBV6-3 and TRBJ2-2; 11 bases fit TRBD2. Losses at the gene ends were 6 bases for V and 7 bases for J; bases not matched to a gene: 10. The CDR3 is 16 residues long. Per the germline V gene, CDR1 is MNHEY and CDR2 is SVGEGT. In nucleotides, the CDR3 is TGTGCCAGCAGCCCAACTAGCGGGAGCATAGGCGGGGAGCTGTTTTTT. Amino acids: CASSPTSGSIGGELFF.

This clonotype occurred a few times. The chain joins TRBV7-2 to TRBJ1-5; perhaps TRBD1 as D (6 bases). The V end lost 4 bases, the J end lost 6 bases, and 10 bases lay between the germline ends. The V gene's germline CDR1 is SGHTA and CDR2 FQGNSA. The CDR3 runs to 13 residues. CDR3 bases: TGTGCCAGCAGCTCACAGGGTGGTCAGCCCCAGCATTTT. Translation: CASSSQGGQPQHF.

This clonotype was seen only a few times. This chain connects TRBV27 to TRBJ2-3; weak D call: TRBD1 (6 bases). The germline V and J ends were trimmed by 6 bases and 3 bases, with 16 bases remaining between them. CDR1 and CDR2 from the germline V gene are MNHEY and SMNVEV (reference sequence). CDR3 length: 15 residues. The CDR3 sequence: CASSRQQGRTDTQYF. The CDR3 coding sequence is TGTGCCAGCAGCCGACAACAGGGTAGGACAGATACGCAGTATTTT.

This clonotype has only a few counts. V usage is TRBV6-5 and J usage is TRBJ2-2; 8 bases map to TRBD1. CDR1 and CDR2 from the germline V gene are MNHEY and SVGAGI. The ends lost 4 bases at V and 0 bases at J; junction bases unmatched: 7. The CDR3 loop spans 17 amino acids. The CDR3 here is CASSWGTGRTNTGELFF. Written as DNA, the CDR3 is TGTGCCAGCAGTTGGGGGACAGGCCGAACGAACACCGGGGAGCTGTTTTTT.

In this sample, this clonotype turned up many times. The chain joins TRBV19 to TRBJ2-3, with TRBD1 as a possible D gene (6 bases). Trimming shortened V by 6 bases and J by 2 bases, and 18 bases separated the two germline ends. This CDR3 is built from 16 residues. Per germline, CDR1 LNHDA and CDR2 SQIVND (reference sequence). This CDR3 is CASRLGWDTATDTQYF. DNA for the CDR3: TGTGCCAGTAGACTCGGATGGGACACAGCCACAGATACGCAGTATTTT.

The sample holds a few counts of this clonotype. The V gene is TRBV7-6, the J gene TRBJ2-7; TRBD2 aligns across 10 bases. CDR1 is SGHVS and CDR2 is FNYEAQ in the germline V gene. The length of the CDR3 is 14 residues. The J segment lost 4 bases and the V segment lost 4 bases, leaving 4 bases of the junction unmatched. For the CDR3, the DNA is TGTGCCAGCAGCTGGGCTAGCGGGGGTTACGAGCAGTACTTC. It codes for CASSWASGGYEQYF.

J is TRBJ1-1 and V is TRBV5-5, with TRBD1 matching over 12 bases. The CDR3 is made up of 14 amino acids. V lost 3 bases and J lost 4; bases outside the gene matches: 1. Per germline, CDR1 SGHKS and CDR2 YYEKEE (reference sequence). CDR3 coding DNA: TGTGCCAGCAGCTGGGGACAGGGGGCCACTGAAGCTTTCTTT. This codes for CASSWGQGATEAFF.

This clonotype was counted at least ten times. The chain has TRBV6-5 and TRBJ1-6; D gene unclear. Germline V gene data show CDR1 as MNHEY and CDR2 as SVGAGI. Trimming stripped 6 bases from V and 0 bases from J, with 15 bases between. The CDR3 totals 17 residues. As DNA, the CDR3 is TGTGCCAGCAGGACCGGGATGGGAAGCTCCTATAATTCACCCCTCCACTTT. Its protein product is CASRTGMGSSYNSPLHF.

The chain is built from TRBV6-5 and TRBJ2-7, with a possible D match to TRBD1 (5 bases). The length of the CDR3 is 12 residues. The V gene's germline CDR1 is MNHEY and CDR2 SVGAGI. Trimming left V 6 bases short and J 7 bases short, with 13 bases between. CDR3 DNA sequence: TGTGCCAGCAGATCAGGGTATTATGAGCAGTACTTC. It yields the protein CASRSGYYEQYF.

This clonotype was observed at least ten times. This chain joins TRBV5-5 and TRBJ1-5, with 8 bases fitting TRBD1. The CDR3 totals 15 residues. The germline CDR1 and CDR2 sequences are SGHKS and YYEKEE (reference sequence). V was pared by 2 bases and J by 4 bases, with 5 bases of the junction left unmatched. CDR3 residues: CASSLAGGRNQPQHF. The CDR3 nucleotides read TGTGCCAGCAGCTTAGCAGGGGGCCGGAATCAGCCCCAGCATTTT.

The rearrangement uses TRBV29-1 and TRBJ2-1; 11 bases line up with TRBD2. Germline V gene data show CDR1 as SQVTM and CDR2 as ANQGSEA. V dropped 0 bases and J dropped 9; count of bases not matched to a gene: 10. This CDR3 comprises 16 residues. CDR3 sequence (DNA): TGCAGCGTTGAAGATCTATTCGGGCTAGCGGGAGGTGAGCAGTTCTTC. It yields the protein CSVEDLFGLAGGEQFF.

This clonotype was seen ten or more times. The rearrangement joins TRBV5-1 to TRBJ1-1, with D possibly TRBD1 on 5 matching bases. This CDR3 comprises 13 residues. Germline lookup yields CDR1 SGHRS and CDR2 YFSETQ. V was cut by 0 bases and J by 5 bases, with 8 bases left in between. The CDR3: CASSLGRETEAFF. The CDR3 bases are TGCGCCAGCAGCTTGGGCAGGGAGACTGAAGCTTTCTTT.

This clonotype was observed many times. The chain is built from TRBV7-9 and TRBJ2-4; TRBD2 agrees at 12 bases. The CDR3 extends over 16 amino acids. Trimming cost V 6 bases and J 4 bases; bases outside gene matches: 7. Germline CDR1 and CDR2: SEHNR and FQNEAQ (reference sequence). CDR3 coding DNA: TGTGCCAGCAGTGTTACTAGCGGGGGGCCGAAAAACATTCAGTACTTC. As protein: CASSVTSGGPKNIQYF.

This clonotype came up many times. This sequence joins TRBV7-8 and TRBJ1-2, with D perhaps matching TRBD1 (6 bases). The germline gives CDR1 SGHVS, CDR2 FQNEAQ. V was cut by 4 bases and J by 4 bases, with 10 bases left in between. This CDR3 is built from 13 residues. CDR3 region: CASSYGQTYGYTF. In DNA, the CDR3 is TGTGCCAGCAGCTACGGACAGACCTATGGCTACACCTTC.

This clonotype was counted ten times or more. The CDR3, as DNA: TGTGCCAGCAGCCCCGGACAGGCCAGATACAATGAGCAGTTCTTC. Amino acid sequence: CASSPGQARYNEQFF. The chain carries TRBV3-1 and TRBJ2-1; 7 nucleotides match TRBD1. The CDR3 consists of 15 residues. V gave up 4 bases and J gave up 4 bases; unmatched junction bases: 7. The germline V gene has CDR1 LGHDT and CDR2 YNNKEL (reference sequence).

The chain carries TRBV12-3 or TRBV12-4 and TRBJ1-2; tentatively, D is TRBD1 (6 bases). V was shortened by 1 base and J by 8 bases, with 11 bases between the two germline ends. The CDR3 consists of 13 residues. The CDR3 sequence is CASSLDRVTGYTF. For the CDR3, the DNA is TGTGCCAGCAGTTTAGACAGGGTCACGGGCTACACCTTC.

This clonotype was counted many times. The chain employs TRBV20-1 and TRBJ2-5; D gene unclear. The CDR3 length is 12 residues. Germline assignment: CDR1 DFQATT and CDR2 SNEGSKA (reference sequence). Trimming took off 1 base at V and 2 bases at J, with 5 bases between the two ends. CDR3 DNA sequence: TGCAGTGCTAGAGCTGGTCAAGAGACCCAGTACTTC. It codes for CSARAGQETQYF.

In its sample, this clonotype was seen a few times. This chain uses TRBV5-6 with TRBJ1-1; the D is unclear. The CDR3 totals 14 residues. Germline CDR1 and CDR2: SGHDT and YYEEEE. V was pared by 4 bases and J by 7 bases, with 17 bases between. CDR3 in amino acids: CASSPDLGRGEAFF. CDR3 coding DNA: TGTGCCAGCAGCCCTGACCTGGGCCGGGGTGAAGCTTTCTTT.

The sample holds many counts of this clonotype. The chain employs TRBV6-5 and TRBJ2-2; weak D call: TRBD2 (5 bases). The germline V gene encodes CDR1 MNHEY and CDR2 SVGAGI. The CDR3 is made up of 16 amino acids. The V and J ends lost 0 bases and 4 bases respectively, with 12 bases between them. In nucleotides, the CDR3 is TGTGCCAGCAGTTACTCGCGAGGGCCGGGCACCGGGGAGCTGTTTTTT. This sequence encodes CASSYSRGPGTGELFF.

This clonotype has a count of ten or more. The chain couples TRBV7-9 to TRBJ1-1; 7 bases are shared with TRBD1. The J segment lost 2 bases and the V segment lost 5 bases, leaving 5 bases of the junction unmatched. The CDR3 covers 14 residues. CDR1 and CDR2 from the germline V gene are SEHNR and FQNEAQ (reference sequence). CDR3 bases: TGTGCCAGCAGCCCCGGGACAGCCAACACTGAAGCTTTCTTT. Its translation: CASSPGTANTEAFF.

The rearrangement uses TRBV18 and TRBJ1-1; D uncertain. Germline assignment: CDR1 KGHSH and CDR2 LQKENI. Trimming took off 3 bases at V and 1 base at J, with 9 bases between the two ends. This CDR3 has 14 residues. In nucleotides, the CDR3 is TGTGCCAGCTCACCTTCCTCACCGAACACTGAAGCTTTCTTT. This codes for CASSPSSPNTEAFF.

There are a few counts of this clonotype. V usage is TRBV12-3 or TRBV12-4 and J usage is TRBJ2-4; D uncertain. Trimming cost V 3 bases and J 4 bases, with 7 bases left between them. The CDR3 sequence is 13 residues long. This chain's CDR3 is CASSFPGKNIQYF. The CDR3 DNA reads TGTGCCAGCAGTTTTCCCGGAAAAAACATTCAGTACTTC.

This clonotype has ten or more counts. The gene calls are TRBV7-9 and TRBJ2-5, with D uncertain. V lost 0 bases and J lost 4, with 3 bases in between. The CDR3 is 12 residues long. Germline CDR1 SEHNR, CDR2 FQNEAQ (reference sequence). The CDR3: CASSLASETQYF. CDR3 sequence (DNA): TGTGCCAGCAGCTTAGCATCAGAGACCCAGTACTTC.

The rearrangement links TRBV3-1 to TRBJ2-7, with TRBD2 matching 9 bases. The CDR3 is made up of 16 amino acids. The V segment lost 0 bases and the J segment 2 bases; nucleotides outside the gene matches: 5. The germline V gene has CDR1 LGHDT and CDR2 YNNKEL (reference sequence). The CDR3 here is CASSQDLTSGPYEQYF. CDR3 nucleotide sequence: TGTGCCAGCAGCCAAGATTTGACTAGCGGTCCCTACGAGCAGTACTTC.